Listed here are 27 T cell receptor beta chains from one sample, sequenced in a study of OX40 agonist ivuxolimab in advanced cancers. Library preparation used the immunoSEQ multiplex PCR assay. TCRdb obtained this table from immuneACCESS and retained in-frame rearrangements with V and J assigned. These tables miss some clones; where compared with another copy, unresolved V genes account for less than half of the shortfall, and the remainder is unexplained. The sample contains approximately 46,000 clones, more than 85% of them found a single time. The top ten constitute over 9% of the sample. Material: CD4+ or CD8+ T cells sorted from blood, obtained in a trial of the OX40 agonist ivuxolimab. The receptors originated from an adult with an advanced solid tumor such as melanoma, head and neck, liver or kidney cancer.

V is TRBV4-1 and J is TRBJ2-6; D gene ambiguous. CDR3 length: 15 residues. Germline V gene data show CDR1 as MGHRA and CDR2 as YSYEKL. V shed 1 base and J shed 4 bases, with 8 bases lying between them. CDR3 protein: CASSQAAYGANVLTF. The CDR3 DNA sequence: TGCGCCAGCAGCCAAGCTGCGTACGGGGCCAACGTCCTGACTTTC.

J is TRBJ1-1 and V is TRBV5-6, with 8 bases identical to TRBD1. The CDR3 has 15 residues. CDR1 is SGHDT, CDR2 YYEEEE, per germline. Trimming removed 0 bases from V and 4 bases from J; junction bases left unmatched: 5. The CDR3 DNA is TGTGCCAGCAGCTTGGAAACAACAGGGGGCACTGAAGCTTTCTTT. Protein sequence: CASSLETTGGTEAFF.

This clone was counted between two and nine times. Other DNA sequences in this sample translate to the same CDR3. J is TRBJ1-5 and V is TRBV27; D is ambiguous. Germline CDR1 is MNHEY and CDR2 is SMNVEV (reference sequence). V was cut by 6 bases and J by 4 bases, with 7 bases left in between. This CDR3 has 12 amino acids. The chain's CDR3 is CASRVGNQPQHF. The CDR3 DNA is TGTGCCAGCAGGGTAGGGAATCAGCCCCAGCATTTT.

This chain links TRBV4-1 with TRBJ2-1; 8 nucleotides line up with TRBD2. V lost 0 bases and J lost 2; bases outside the gene matches: 3. This CDR3 has 16 residues. Germline CDR1 MGHRA, CDR2 YSYEKL. The DNA for the CDR3 is TGCGCCAGCAGCCAAGACGTGACTAGCGCCTACAATGAGCAGTTCTTC. Amino acids: CASSQDVTSAYNEQFF.

In its sample, this clone is medium-sized. The gene calls are TRBV6-1 and TRBJ1-6; the match to TRBD1 covers 9 bases. The length of the CDR3 is 14 residues. Germline CDR1 is MNHNS and CDR2 is SASEGT. V trimming: 6 bases; J trimming: 9 bases; junction bases outside the gene matches: 6. CDR3 amino acids: CASRIPGQGSPLHF. The CDR3 DNA reads as TGTGCCAGCAGGATCCCGGGACAGGGTTCACCCCTCCACTTT.

This clone was counted between two and nine times. The chain couples TRBV27 to TRBJ2-1; D possibly matches TRBD1 or TRBD2 (6 bases each). The germline V gene has CDR1 MNHEY and CDR2 SMNVEV (reference sequence). The V end was cut by 4 bases, the J end by 8 bases, with 18 bases between. CDR3 length equals 15 residues. Written as DNA, the CDR3 is TGTGCCAGCAGTTACTTTGGAGGGGGGCCAGATGAGCAGTTCTTC. Translation gives CASSYFGGGPDEQFF.

The chain couples TRBV10-1 to TRBJ2-7, with D possibly being TRBD1 or TRBD2 (5 bases each). The length of the CDR3 is 14 residues. V was shortened by 8 bases and J by 4 bases, with 18 bases between the two germline ends. The germline gives CDR1 WNHNN, CDR2 SYGVQD (reference sequence). The CDR3 nucleotides read TGCGCCAGCGAGGCGAAGGGGTCGGGATACGAGCAGTACTTC. Amino acids: CASEAKGSGYEQYF.

The genes are TRBV30 and TRBJ1-1; possibly TRBD1 for D (6 bases). This CDR3 contains 11 residues. V lost 4 bases and J lost 7, with 10 bases in between. Germline V gene data show CDR1 as GTSNPN and CDR2 as SVGIG (reference sequence). CDR3 DNA: TGTGCCTGGATAGAACAGGGTGAAGCTTTCTTT. Its translation is CAWIEQGEAFF.

In DNA form, the CDR3 reads TGTGCCAGCAGCTCGGACAGGGGCGGGACTGAAGCTTTCTTT. Translating it yields CASSSDRGGTEAFF. The chain carries TRBV5-4 and TRBJ1-1, with TRBD1 identical over 9 bases. The CDR3 is 14 amino acids. The V gene end was trimmed by 3 bases and the J gene end by 5 bases; junction bases not matched to a gene: 5. CDR1 is SGHNT, CDR2 YYREEE, per germline (reference sequence).

The chain couples TRBV7-8 to TRBJ2-5; tentatively, D is TRBD2 (5 bases). CDR3 size: 13 residues. V dropped 5 bases and J dropped 5 bases, with 12 bases sitting between them. Germline V gene sequence: CDR1 SGHVS, CDR2 FQNEAQ. The CDR3 loop reads CASSPWSGETQYF. CDR3 in DNA: TGTGCCAGCAGCCCGTGGTCGGGGGAGACCCAGTACTTC.

The chain links TRBV27 to TRBJ2-1, with 10 bases fitting TRBD2. V trimming: 5 bases; J trimming: 8 bases; junction bases outside the gene matches: 12. CDR1 is MNHEY and CDR2 is SMNVEV in the germline V gene (reference sequence). The CDR3 loop spans 16 amino acids. CDR3 region: CASSPSPSGSGHEQFF. In DNA form, the CDR3 reads TGTGCCAGCAGTCCCTCCCCTAGCGGGAGTGGCCATGAGCAGTTCTTC.

This clone was picked up one time. This chain links TRBV7-9 with TRBJ1-2; D ambiguous. From germline, CDR1 is SEHNR and CDR2 FQNEAQ (reference sequence). Between the trimmed V and J ends, which lost 6 bases and 12 bases, there was a span of 17 bases. The CDR3 contains 12 residues. The CDR3 sequence is CASSRRGIFDTF. The CDR3 bases are TGTGCCAGCAGTAGGAGAGGGATCTTCGACACCTTC. The full variable domain, its missing parts supplied by reference TRBV7-9 and TRBJ1-2, is DTGVSQNPRHKITKRGQNVTFRCDPISEHNRLYWYRQTLGQGPEFLTYFQNEAQLEKSRLLSDRFSAERPKGSFSTLEIQRTEQGDSAMYLCASSRRGIFDTFGSGTRLTVV.

J is TRBJ2-3 and V is TRBV27; 9 bases are a match to TRBD1. Germline values: CDR1 MNHEY, CDR2 SMNVEV (reference sequence). The CDR3 is made up of 15 amino acids. The V gene end was trimmed by 6 bases and the J gene end by 2 bases; junction bases not matched to a gene: 6. CDR3 coding DNA: TGTGCCAGCAGACTCCGGGACAGGGCCACAGATACGCAGTATTTT. Residues: CASRLRDRATDTQYF.

The chain is built from TRBV9 and TRBJ1-1; 8 bases agree with TRBD1. Germline V CDR1 and CDR2: SGDLS, YYNGEE. V lost 6 bases, J lost 6 bases, and 10 bases stayed unmatched. The CDR3 consists of 14 residues. CDR3 protein: CASTWTGISPEAFF. The DNA of the CDR3 is TGTGCCAGCACATGGACAGGGATCTCTCCTGAAGCTTTCTTT.

This sequence joins TRBV25-1 and TRBJ1-1; D remains ambiguous. The germline V gene encodes CDR1 MGHDK and CDR2 SYGVNS. The V gene lost 4 bases and the J gene lost 1 base, with 1 base spanning the gap. The CDR3 consists of 11 residues. The CDR3 loop is CASSANTEAFF. For the CDR3, the DNA is TGTGCCAGCAGTGCGAACACTGAAGCTTTCTTT.

The genes are TRBV7-9 and TRBJ2-7, with no clear D. Germline CDR1 reads SEHNR; CDR2 reads FQNEAQ (reference sequence). The CDR3 length is 12 residues. Trimming removed 2 bases at V and 3 bases at J, with 5 bases between. CDR3 in amino acids: CASSLNNYEQYF. CDR3 coding DNA: TGTGCCAGCAGCTTAAACAACTACGAGCAGTACTTC.

The chain recombines TRBV7-9 with TRBJ1-4; D is perhaps TRBD1 (5 bases). The CDR3 sequence is 15 residues long. Germline V gene data show CDR1 as SEHNR and CDR2 as FQNEAQ (reference sequence). V lost 5 bases to trimming and J lost 0 bases, with 10 bases between them. In DNA, the CDR3 is TGTGCCAGCAGCCCCGGAGGGGCAACTAATGAAAAACTGTTTTTT. This sequence encodes CASSPGGATNEKLFF.

This chain connects TRBV10-3 to TRBJ2-7, with D perhaps TRBD2 (6 bases). V lost 3 bases and J lost 1, with 10 bases in between. Germline loops: CDR1 ENHRY, CDR2 SYGVKD. This CDR3 is built from 14 residues. The chain's CDR3 is CAISDSGGSYEQYF. The CDR3 DNA is TGTGCCATCAGTGACTCCGGGGGTTCCTACGAGCAGTACTTC.

This clone was found once. The rearrangement links TRBV9 to TRBJ2-5; 9 positions agree with TRBD1. In germline, CDR1 is SGDLS, CDR2 YYNGEE. V shed 3 bases, J shed 5 bases, and the junction held 5 bases outside the gene matches. The length of the CDR3 is 14 residues. DNA for the CDR3: TGTGCCAGCAGCGAACAGGGGGCTCGGGAGACCCAGTACTTC. Amino acids: CASSEQGARETQYF.

The gene calls are TRBV30 and TRBJ2-4; weak D call: TRBD1 (6 bases). This CDR3 comprises 19 residues. CDR1 and CDR2 (germline): GTSNPN, SVGIG (reference sequence). Trimming shortened V by 0 bases and J by 0 bases, and 21 bases separated the two germline ends. The CDR3 DNA sequence: TGTGCCTGGAGTGTACAGGGATTAGGGCCAAGACTAGCCAAAAACATTCAGTACTTC. Its protein is CAWSVQGLGPRLAKNIQYF.

This sequence joins TRBV19 and TRBJ1-1; no firm D call. Trimming cost V 5 bases and J 5 bases, with 9 bases left between them. The CDR3 totals 12 residues. Looked up from germline, CDR1 is LNHDA and CDR2 is SQIVND (reference sequence). The CDR3 is CASSQAYTEAFF. The CDR3 nucleotides are TGTGCCAGTAGTCAGGCTTATACTGAAGCTTTCTTT.

The J gene is TRBJ1-2, the V gene TRBV11-2; 7 bases line up with TRBD1. Trimming took 1 base from V and 3 from J; bases not matched to a gene: 8. Germline loops: CDR1 SGHAT, CDR2 FQNNGV. The CDR3 has 16 amino acids. The CDR3 DNA is TGTGCCAGCAGCTTAGGCTCAGGGGGTCTTCACTATGGCTACACCTTC. It specifies CASSLGSGGLHYGYTF.

The chain joins TRBV28 to TRBJ1-3; no reliable D call. The CDR3 covers 14 residues. Trimming removed 7 bases at V and 1 base at J, with 11 bases between. The V gene's germline CDR1 is MDHEN and CDR2 SYDVKM. CDR3 coding DNA: TGTGCCAGCAAATCCCTCCCGTCTGGAAACACCATATATTTT. Its translation is CASKSLPSGNTIYF.

This chain links TRBV4-1 with TRBJ1-5, with D possibly matching TRBD1 (5 bases). CDR1 MGHRA and CDR2 YSYEKL come from the germline V gene. V was shortened by 0 bases and J by 0 bases, with 12 bases between the two germline ends. The CDR3 spans 17 residues. The CDR3 bases are TGCGCCAGCAGCCAAGAGGTGACAGCCTATAGCAATCAGCCCCAGCATTTT. This sequence encodes CASSQEVTAYSNQPQHF.

This rearrangement joins TRBV5-1 to TRBJ2-6, with D possibly TRBD1 on 5 matching bases. CDR1 is SGHRS and CDR2 is YFSETQ in the germline V gene. The CDR3 covers 15 residues. Trimming took 4 bases from V and 4 from J, leaving 12 bases between them. Here the CDR3 DNA reads TGCGCCAGCAGCAGCCCAGGGTTCGGGGCCAACGTCCTGACTTTC. Its protein product is CASSSPGFGANVLTF.

By share of the sample, this clone is medium-sized. J is TRBJ1-3 and V is TRBV4-1; D gene uncertain. CDR1 is MGHRA, CDR2 YSYEKL, per germline. The V gene lost 5 bases and the J gene lost 0 bases, with 14 bases spanning the gap. This CDR3 spans 16 amino acids. CDR3 sequence: CASSWSRAASGNTIYF. As DNA, the CDR3 is TGCGCCAGCAGCTGGAGTCGGGCCGCCTCTGGAAACACCATATATTTT.

This clone was counted a few times. The J gene is TRBJ1-6, the V gene TRBV4-3, with D maybe TRBD1 (6 bases). The CDR3 has 15 amino acids. The germline CDR1 and CDR2 sequences are LGHNA and YSLEER. Trimming removed 4 bases from V and 2 bases from J, with 9 bases in between. The CDR3 DNA reads as TGCGCCAGCAGCCTCCGGGACACCTATAATTCACCCCTCCACTTT. It is translated as CASSLRDTYNSPLHF.